One sample yielded the 32 T cell receptor beta chains listed below, sequenced in a study of blood T cell repertoires in COVID-19 (TCRdb year 2020). Libraries came from the immunoSEQ multiplex PCR assay. This is the immuneACCESS table as TCRdb keeps it, with only in-frame sequences that have V and J called. A part of the clones is gone; compared with another copy, unresolved V genes explain less than half, and the rest is unexplained. For this sample the table gives more than 85,000 clones, of which approximately 92% were detected only once. Less than 2% of the sample is taken by the ten largest. The sequencing sample was made of peripheral blood. Receptors originate from a woman between 45 and 60 years old with COVID-19, enrolled during active disease.

This chain connects TRBV11-2 to TRBJ1-1; no definite D call. V was pared by 5 bases and J by 4 bases, with 8 bases between. The V gene's germline CDR1 is SGHAT and CDR2 FQNNGV. This CDR3 contains 12 residues. The CDR3, as DNA: TGTGCCAGCAGCCAACTCGGCACTGAAGCTTTCTTT. Its translation is CASSQLGTEAFF.

This sequence joins TRBV10-3 and TRBJ2-5; 10 nucleotides align to TRBD1. The germline CDR1 and CDR2 sequences are ENHRY and SYGVKD. The ends lost 6 bases at V and 0 bases at J; junction bases unmatched: 1. CDR3 length: 14 residues. The CDR3 reads CAIRGQGYQETQYF. Here the CDR3 DNA reads TGTGCCATCAGGGGACAGGGGTACCAAGAGACCCAGTACTTC.

This clone showed up just once. V and J are TRBV15 and TRBJ2-1; D is undetermined. Trimming removed 1 base at V and 10 bases at J, with 17 bases between. The CDR3 runs to 15 residues. Per the germline V gene, CDR1 is LNHNV and CDR2 is YYDKDF (reference sequence). CDR3 in amino acids: CATSRAPIPPEEQFF. The CDR3 nucleotides read TGTGCCACCAGCAGAGCCCCGATCCCGCCCGAGGAGCAGTTCTTC.

This chain links TRBV13 with TRBJ1-2; TRBD1 might be the D (6 bases). CDR1 is PRHDT, CDR2 FYEKMQ, per germline (reference sequence). The CDR3 runs 14 residues. V lost 3 bases and J lost 6, with 14 bases in between. This CDR3 is CASSLGRGVDGYTF. CDR3 DNA: TGTGCCAGCAGCTTGGGGAGGGGGGTGGATGGCTACACCTTC.

J is TRBJ1-5 and V is TRBV10-1, with TRBD1 matching over 7 bases. The CDR3 length is 17 residues. Trimming took 0 bases from V and 7 from J; bases not matched to a gene: 12. CDR1 and CDR2 (germline): WNHNN, SYGVQD (reference sequence). CDR3 in amino acids: CASSESTLRQGGQPQHF. In nucleotides, the CDR3 is TGCGCCAGCAGTGAGTCGACTCTCCGACAGGGTGGGCAGCCCCAGCATTTT.

The chain has TRBV10-3 and TRBJ1-1; D unresolved. CDR1 is ENHRY, CDR2 SYGVKD, per germline. Trimming shortened V by 4 bases and J by 2 bases, and 11 bases separated the two germline ends. The CDR3 is 14 residues long. The CDR3: CAISVGSGNTEAFF. The CDR3 DNA is TGTGCCATCAGTGTTGGGAGCGGAAACACTGAAGCTTTCTTT.

The CDR3 region is CASSEVGWRGTQETQYF. The DNA of the CDR3 is TGTGCCAGCAGTGAAGTTGGGTGGCGGGGGACCCAAGAGACCCAGTACTTC. The rearrangement uses TRBV2 and TRBJ2-5; 7 nucleotides align to TRBD2. The CDR3 is 17 residues long. Germline assignment: CDR1 SNHLY and CDR2 FYNNEI. With V trimmed by 1 base and J by 1 base, 9 bases remained unmatched. The whole variable domain, filled in from reference TRBV2 and TRBJ2-5, reads EPEVTQTPSHQVTQMGQEVILRCVPISNHLYFYWYRQILGQKVEFLVSFYNNEISEKSEIFDDQFSVERPDGSNFTLKIRSTKLEDSAMYFCASSEVGWRGTQETQYFGPGTRLLVL.

This rearrangement joins TRBV19 to TRBJ2-3; no clear D. Germline CDR1 LNHDA, CDR2 SQIVND (reference sequence). The CDR3 is 13 amino acids. V was shortened by 4 bases and J by 1 base, with 6 bases between the two germline ends. This CDR3 reads CASSTSGTDTQYF. Here the CDR3 DNA reads TGTGCCAGTAGTACGAGCGGCACAGATACGCAGTATTTT.

The chain combines TRBV6-5 with TRBJ1-2, with a possible D match to TRBD1 (5 bases). Trimming took 10 bases from V and 4 from J, leaving 10 bases between them. The CDR3 spans 11 residues. Looked up from germline, CDR1 is MNHEY and CDR2 is SVGAGI. CDR3 in DNA: TGTGCCACTAGACAGACCTATGGCTACACCTTC. Translated, it gives CATRQTYGYTF.

The CDR3 sequence is CASSVGTNSYNEQFF. The CDR3, as DNA: TGTGCCAGCAGCGTAGGAACTAATTCCTACAATGAGCAGTTCTTC. The V and J genes are TRBV9 and TRBJ2-1, with unresolved D. Trimming took off 0 bases at V and 1 base at J, with 8 bases between the two ends. This CDR3 has 15 amino acids. From germline, CDR1 is SGDLS and CDR2 YYNGEE.

The chain recombines TRBV5-5 with TRBJ2-7, with 7 bases lining up with TRBD1. Germline V gene lookup returns CDR1 SGHKS and CDR2 YYEKEE (reference sequence). V was clipped by 3 bases and J by 1 base; unmatched bases: 4. This CDR3 spans 14 amino acids. CDR3 amino acids: CASSWGQNSYEQYV. In nucleotides, the CDR3 is TGTGCCAGCAGCTGGGGACAGAATTCCTACGAGCAGTACGTC.

The genes are TRBV11-2 and TRBJ1-5, with D tentatively TRBD1 (6 bases). Germline values: CDR1 SGHAT, CDR2 FQNNGV. CDR3 length equals 15 residues. The V and J ends lost 5 bases and 6 bases respectively, with 17 bases between them. CDR3: CASSKRGGAGQPQHF. The CDR3 DNA is TGTGCCAGCAGCAAGAGGGGGGGGGCAGGTCAGCCCCAGCATTTT.

This sequence joins TRBV10-2 and TRBJ2-1; 9 bases agree with TRBD2. The ends lost 6 bases at V and 0 bases at J; junction bases unmatched: 3. This CDR3 comprises 15 residues. Per germline, CDR1 WSHSY and CDR2 SAAADI. CDR3 loop: CASSRTSVSYNEQFF. CDR3 nucleotide sequence: TGCGCCAGCAGCCGGACTAGCGTCTCCTACAATGAGCAGTTCTTC.

This chain joins TRBV5-1 and TRBJ1-5; D perhaps matches TRBD1 (6 bases). Germline lookup yields CDR1 SGHRS and CDR2 YFSETQ. With 4 bases removed from V and 6 bases from J, the gap between germline ends came to 14 bases. The CDR3 is 14 residues long. The CDR3 region is CASSPGGGRQPQHF. The CDR3 nucleotides read TGCGCCAGCAGCCCTGGGGGGGGGCGTCAGCCCCAGCATTTT. Together with reference TRBV5-1 and TRBJ1-5, the CDR3 gives the full variable domain: KAGVTQTPRYLIKTRGQQVTLSCSPISGHRSVSWYQQTPGQGLQFLFEYFSETQRNKGNFPGRFSGRQFSNSRSEMNVSTLELGDSALYLCASSPGGGRQPQHFGDGTRLSIL.

In its sample, this clone was seen a few times. The gene calls are TRBV11-3 and TRBJ1-1; 8 bases are shared with TRBD1. CDR1 and CDR2 (germline): SGHNT, YENEEA. J lost 4 bases, V lost 5 bases, and 12 bases had no gene match. The CDR3 length is 16 residues. The CDR3 region has the DNA TGTGCCAGCAGCGGGACAGGCTCCCGTATTGGCACTGAAGCTTTCTTT. Translating gives CASSGTGSRIGTEAFF.

V usage is TRBV6-5 and J usage is TRBJ1-6; no reliable D call. The CDR3 is made up of 15 amino acids. From germline, CDR1 is MNHEY and CDR2 SVGAGI. Trimming removed 1 base from V and 6 bases from J, with 10 bases in between. CDR3 nucleotide sequence: TGTGCCAGCAGTTACTGGGCCCAGAGTAATTCACCCCTCCACTTT. Amino acids: CASSYWAQSNSPLHF.

The chain carries TRBV29-1 and TRBJ1-1; 7 nucleotides agree with TRBD1. Germline loops: CDR1 SQVTM, CDR2 ANQGSEA. This CDR3 comprises 13 residues. The V segment lost 3 bases and the J segment 6 bases; nucleotides outside the gene matches: 7. The CDR3 DNA reads as TGCAGCGTTGAGGAGGGGGCGTTGGCTGAAGCTTTCTTT. Its translation: CSVEEGALAEAFF.

The chain links TRBV10-1 to TRBJ1-2; TRBD1 matches at 8 bases. Germline CDR1 is WNHNN and CDR2 is SYGVQD (reference sequence). J was trimmed by 4 bases and V by 2 bases; bases with no gene match: 3. The CDR3 contains 14 residues. CDR3 sequence: CASSERDRSYGYTF. CDR3 nucleotides: TGCGCCAGCAGTGAGAGGGACAGGAGCTATGGCTACACCTTC.

This clone was seen once. This chain uses TRBV28 with TRBJ2-1; D unclear. Trimming removed 3 bases at V and 0 bases at J, with 6 bases between. The germline CDR1 and CDR2 sequences are MDHEN and SYDVKM. The CDR3 totals 14 residues. Here the CDR3 reads CASSFRNSYNEQFF. DNA for the CDR3: TGTGCCAGCAGTTTCAGGAACTCCTACAATGAGCAGTTCTTC. Together with reference TRBV28 and TRBJ2-1, the CDR3 gives the full variable domain: DVKVTQSSRYLVKRTGEKVFLECVQDMDHENMFWYRQDPGLGLRLIYFSYDVKMKEKGDIPEGYSVSREKKERFSLILESASTNQTSMYLCASSFRNSYNEQFFGPGTRLTVL.

A single count supports this clone. The CDR3 reads CAISVSPRGLNQPQHF. CDR3 DNA sequence: TGTGCCATCAGTGTCTCCCCCAGGGGGCTCAATCAGCCCCAGCATTTT. V is TRBV10-3 and J is TRBJ1-5, with 8 bases that match TRBD1. Per the germline V gene, CDR1 is ENHRY and CDR2 is SYGVKD. CDR3 length: 16 residues. Trimming took 4 bases from V and 3 from J; bases not matched to a gene: 8.

The chain is built from TRBV5-1 and TRBJ1-3; a possible D gene is TRBD1 (5 bases). CDR3 length: 18 residues. From germline, CDR1 is SGHRS and CDR2 YFSETQ. V shed 4 bases and J shed 0 bases, with 20 bases lying between them. The CDR3 protein is CASSPWDPGLISGNTIYF. For the CDR3, the DNA is TGCGCCAGCAGCCCCTGGGACCCGGGACTCATCTCTGGAAACACCATATATTTT.

The gene calls are TRBV11-1 and TRBJ2-7, with D possibly TRBD1 on 6 matching bases. The CDR3 is 14 amino acids. V lost 0 bases, J lost 3 bases, and 9 bases lay in between. The germline CDR1 and CDR2 sequences are SGHAT and FQDESV (reference sequence). CDR3: CASSLAQGFYEQYF. CDR3 sequence (DNA): TGTGCCAGCAGCTTAGCCCAGGGGTTCTACGAGCAGTACTTC.

This clone appeared once. The chain has TRBV30 and TRBJ1-1, with 11 bases that match TRBD1. The CDR3 consists of 14 residues. CDR1 is GTSNPN, CDR2 SVGIG, per germline (reference sequence). V dropped 8 bases and J dropped 5; count of bases not matched to a gene: 10. CDR3 residues: CAGTTDRGHTEAFF. In DNA form, the CDR3 reads TGTGCCGGGACCACGGACAGGGGGCATACTGAAGCTTTCTTT.

V usage is TRBV27 and J usage is TRBJ2-1, with unresolved D. The CDR3 is made up of 13 amino acids. CDR1 and CDR2 from the germline V gene are MNHEY and SMNVEV (reference sequence). V lost 5 bases to trimming and J lost 9 bases, with 14 bases between them. CDR3 DNA: TGTGCCAGCAGTCCGCGACTCGGCCGTGAGCAGTTCTTC. It encodes CASSPRLGREQFF.

The CDR3 DNA follows: TGTGCCAGCAGCTTAGCCCGGAGCACTGAAGCTTTCTTT. Translated, it gives CASSLARSTEAFF. The rearrangement uses TRBV13 and TRBJ1-1; D is unresolved. The CDR3 is 13 amino acids. Trimming pared 1 base from V and 4 bases from J, leaving 7 bases between. Germline CDR1 and CDR2: PRHDT and FYEKMQ (reference sequence).

This clone was detected once. The chain carries TRBV5-4 and TRBJ2-3, with D perhaps TRBD2 (5 bases). Trimming cost V 2 bases and J 3 bases, with 13 bases left between them. Germline values: CDR1 SGHNT, CDR2 YYREEE (reference sequence). This CDR3 contains 15 residues. This CDR3 reads CASSLTSPGTDTQYF. CDR3 coding DNA: TGTGCCAGCAGCTTAACATCCCCGGGGACAGATACGCAGTATTTT.

This sequence joins TRBV4-1 and TRBJ1-1; TRBD1 aligns across 10 bases. Trimming took 2 bases from V and 8 from J; bases not matched to a gene: 5. CDR3 length: 14 residues. From germline, CDR1 is MGHRA and CDR2 YSYEKL. This chain's CDR3 is CASSQPLDRGEAFF. The CDR3 DNA follows: TGCGCCAGCAGCCAACCCTTGGACAGGGGGGAAGCTTTCTTT.

The V and J genes are TRBV11-2 and TRBJ2-3; D may be TRBD2 (7 bases). This CDR3 is built from 16 residues. Germline CDR1 is SGHAT and CDR2 is FQNNGV. The V end lost 5 bases, the J end lost 1 base, and 16 bases lay between the germline ends. CDR3 sequence reads: CASSLLGGHGTDTQYF. DNA of the CDR3: TGTGCCAGCAGCCTTCTCGGGGGGCATGGCACAGATACGCAGTATTTT.

V usage is TRBV24-1 and J usage is TRBJ2-7; no definite D call. Per germline, CDR1 KGHDR and CDR2 SFDVKD. CDR3 length equals 11 residues. Between the trimmed V and J ends, which lost 7 bases and 4 bases, there was a span of 7 bases. CDR3 protein: CATRQNYEQYV. The CDR3 nucleotides are TGTGCCACCAGACAGAATTACGAGCAGTACGTC.

This rearrangement joins TRBV13 to TRBJ1-4, with D perhaps matching TRBD1 (5 bases). The CDR3 extends over 14 amino acids. V shed 5 bases and J shed 1 base, with 8 bases lying between them. Germline assignment: CDR1 PRHDT and CDR2 FYEKMQ (reference sequence). The CDR3 nucleotides read TGTGCCAGCAGCGCGGGGGAAACTAATGAAAAACTGTTTTTT. Amino acid sequence: CASSAGETNEKLFF.

The genes are TRBV3-1 (or the pseudogene TRBV3-2) and TRBJ1-4; TRBD1 agrees at 12 bases. Trimming at V came to 5 bases and at J to 6 bases, leaving 16 bases not matched to a gene. This CDR3 has 19 residues. Germline CDR1 reads LGHDT; CDR2 reads YNNKEL (reference sequence). CDR3 protein: CASSYTPGTGGAWDEKLFF. The CDR3 DNA follows: TGTGCCAGCAGCTATACCCCCGGGACAGGGGGCGCGTGGGATGAAAAACTGTTTTTT.

This rearrangement joins TRBV5-6 to TRBJ2-3, with no clear D. Germline V gene data show CDR1 as SGHDT and CDR2 as YYEEEE. Trimming cost V 0 bases and J 1 base, with 15 bases left between them. CDR3 length: 17 residues. DNA for the CDR3: TGTGCCAGCAGCTTGGGTATGGTAGCAAGCGGCACAGATACGCAGTATTTT. This codes for CASSLGMVASGTDTQYF. Complete variable domain (other parts from reference TRBV5-6 and TRBJ2-3): DAGVTQSPTHLIKTRGQQVTLRCSPKSGHDTVSWYQQALGQGPQFIFQYYEEEERQRGNFPDRFSGHQFPNYSSELNVNALLLGDSALYLCASSLGMVASGTDTQYFGPGTRLTVL.